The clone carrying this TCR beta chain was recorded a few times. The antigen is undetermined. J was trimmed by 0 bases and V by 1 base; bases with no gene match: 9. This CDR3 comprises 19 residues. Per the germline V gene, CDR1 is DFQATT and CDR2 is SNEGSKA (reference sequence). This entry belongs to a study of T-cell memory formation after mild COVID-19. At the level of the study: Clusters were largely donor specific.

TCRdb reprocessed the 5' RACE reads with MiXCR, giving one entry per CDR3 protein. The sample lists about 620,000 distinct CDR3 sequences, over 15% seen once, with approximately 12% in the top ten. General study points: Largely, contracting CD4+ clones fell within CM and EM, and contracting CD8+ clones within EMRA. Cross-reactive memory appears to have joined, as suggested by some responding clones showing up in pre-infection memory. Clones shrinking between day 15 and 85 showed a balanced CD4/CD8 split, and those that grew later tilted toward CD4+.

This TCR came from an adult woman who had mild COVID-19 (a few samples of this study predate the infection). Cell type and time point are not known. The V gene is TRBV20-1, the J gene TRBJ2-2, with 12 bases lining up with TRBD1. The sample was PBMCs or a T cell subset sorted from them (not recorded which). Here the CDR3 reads CSARVPGTGGATNTGELFF. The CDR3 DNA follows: TGCAGTGCTAGAGTCCCCGGGACAGGGGGCGCTACGAACACCGGGGAGCTGTTTTTT.